The 32 T cell receptor beta chains below were found in one sample sequenced in a study of blood T cell repertoires in COVID-19. Profiled with immunoSEQ multiplex PCR; TCRdb holds only in-frame clones, not every one. The sample includes 99,000 or so clones, about four fifths of them seen just once. The sample taken for sequencing was peripheral blood. The source is a woman in her 70s with acute or convalescent COVID-19.

This sequence joins TRBV11-2 and TRBJ2-7, with D unresolved. CDR1 is SGHAT, CDR2 FQNNGV, per germline. This CDR3 region has 11 residues. V lost 3 bases and J lost 4, with 4 bases in between. The CDR3 DNA reads TGTGCCAGCAGCTTCGTTTACGAGCAGTACTTC. Amino acids: CASSFVYEQYF.

The chain has TRBV7-2 and TRBJ1-6; 7 nucleotides agree with TRBD1. This CDR3 spans 14 amino acids. Per the germline V gene, CDR1 is SGHTA and CDR2 is FQGNSA. The trim removed 1 base at V and 10 bases at J, leaving 4 bases unmatched. CDR3 amino acids: CASSLVVTGSPLHF. CDR3 nucleotide sequence: TGTGCCAGCAGCTTAGTGGTGACAGGGTCACCCCTCCACTTT.

The chain is built from TRBV5-4 and TRBJ1-4; no firm D call. Trimming removed 1 base at V and 4 bases at J, with 11 bases between. This CDR3 comprises 15 residues. The germline CDR1 and CDR2 sequences are SGHNT and YYREEE (reference sequence). CDR3 sequence reads: CASSLRSNLNEKLFF. CDR3 coding DNA: TGTGCCAGCAGCTTGCGGTCAAACCTTAATGAAAAACTGTTTTTT.

The chain recombines TRBV7-2 with TRBJ2-5, with 9 bases matching TRBD2. This CDR3 is built from 16 residues. The V gene end was trimmed by 5 bases and the J gene end by 2 bases; junction bases not matched to a gene: 9. The germline CDR1 and CDR2 sequences are SGHTA and FQGNSA. This CDR3 reads CASSGIRAGGQETQYF. CDR3 DNA: TGTGCCAGCAGCGGTATAAGAGCGGGGGGACAAGAGACCCAGTACTTC.

The J gene is TRBJ2-1, the V gene TRBV19, with 10 positions matching TRBD1. CDR1 and CDR2 (germline): LNHDA, SQIVND (reference sequence). V was pared by 5 bases and J by 8 bases, with 12 bases of the junction left unmatched. CDR3 length: 16 amino acids. CDR3 region: CASSSRTGGSNYEQFF. The CDR3 DNA reads as TGTGCCAGTAGTTCTAGGACAGGGGGTAGTAACTATGAGCAGTTCTTC.

This clone has a single count. V and J are TRBV9 and TRBJ2-3; D may be TRBD2 (5 bases). Trimming took off 0 bases at V and 0 bases at J, with 11 bases between the two ends. There are 16 residues in the CDR3. Germline assignment: CDR1 SGDLS and CDR2 YYNGEE. DNA of the CDR3: TGTGCCAGCAGCGTAGCTCCCACGGGGAGCACAGATACGCAGTATTTT. Amino acid sequence: CASSVAPTGSTDTQYF.

The V call is TRBV6-1, the J call TRBJ2-7; the D is unclear. This CDR3 is 13 amino acids long. Germline-derived CDR1 and CDR2 are MNHNS and SASEGT. V was shortened by 3 bases and J by 2 bases, with 8 bases between the two germline ends. The chain's CDR3 is CASSDSSPYEQYF. As DNA, the CDR3 is TGTGCCAGCAGTGACAGTTCCCCCTACGAGCAGTACTTC.

As concerns this clone: Within the sample, other DNA sequences also encode this same CDR3. This chain links TRBV30 with TRBJ1-5; 9 bases are a match to TRBD1. This CDR3 has 14 residues. Germline-derived CDR1 and CDR2 are GTSNPN and SVGIG (reference sequence). The V and J ends lost 1 base and 5 bases, in that order; junction bases with no gene match: 3. The CDR3, as DNA: TGTGCCTGGAGTGCGGACAGGGGATATCAGCCCCAGCATTTT. Translating gives CAWSADRGYQPQHF. The whole variable domain, filled in from reference TRBV30 and TRBJ1-5, reads SQTIHQWPATLVQPVGSPLSLECTVEGTSNPNLYWYRQAAGRGLQLLFYSVGIGQISSEVPQNLSASRPQDRQFILSSKKLLLSDSGFYLCAWSADRGYQPQHFGDGTRLSIL.

The rearrangement joins TRBV30 to TRBJ2-5, with 7 bases matching TRBD1. The CDR3 extends over 15 amino acids. Looked up from germline, CDR1 is GTSNPN and CDR2 is SVGIG (reference sequence). V lost 1 base and J lost 5; bases outside the gene matches: 10. DNA for the CDR3: TGTGCCTGGAGTGGCCTACAGGGGCGGCGCGAGACCCAGTACTTC. Residues: CAWSGLQGRRETQYF. Based on the CDR3 plus reference TRBV30 and TRBJ2-5, the full variable domain is SQTIHQWPATLVQPVGSPLSLECTVEGTSNPNLYWYRQAAGRGLQLLFYSVGIGQISSEVPQNLSASRPQDRQFILSSKKLLLSDSGFYLCAWSGLQGRRETQYFGPGTRLLVL.

The chain employs TRBV7-3 and TRBJ2-3; no clear D. Germline V lookup: CDR1 SGHTA, CDR2 FQGTGA. The CDR3 loop spans 15 amino acids. The V end was cut by 4 bases, the J end by 0 bases, with 11 bases between. CDR3 bases: TGTGCCAGCAGCTCAACTATGGGCAGCACAGATACGCAGTATTTT. Amino acid sequence: CASSSTMGSTDTQYF.

The chain carries TRBV5-6 and TRBJ2-1; 8 positions agree with TRBD1. Trimming took 4 bases from V and 4 from J; bases not matched to a gene: 7. CDR3 length equals 15 residues. Per germline, CDR1 SGHDT and CDR2 YYEEEE. The CDR3 region is CASSLRTGLYNEQFF. CDR3 bases: TGTGCCAGCAGCCTCAGGACAGGGCTTTACAATGAGCAGTTCTTC.

This clone was counted only a few times. The J gene is TRBJ2-7, the V gene TRBV7-2; 12 bases are a match to TRBD2. V gave up 4 bases and J gave up 3 bases; unmatched junction bases: 1. The germline V gene encodes CDR1 SGHTA and CDR2 FQGNSA. The CDR3 runs to 14 residues. CDR3 DNA: TGTGCCAGCAGCTCGACTAGCGGGGGCTACGAGCAGTACTTC. Residues: CASSSTSGGYEQYF.

This clone has just one count. The chain carries TRBV19 and TRBJ2-2, with 14 bases lining up with TRBD2. The germline V gene has CDR1 LNHDA and CDR2 SQIVND (reference sequence). CDR3 length equals 18 residues. V trimming: 3 bases; J trimming: 5 bases; junction bases outside the gene matches: 8. CDR3: CASSILGTSGSETGELFF. The CDR3 DNA reads TGTGCCAGTAGTATCCTCGGGACTAGCGGGAGTGAAACCGGGGAGCTGTTTTTT. The full variable domain, its missing parts supplied by reference TRBV19 and TRBJ2-2, is DGGITQSPKYLFRKEGQNVTLSCEQNLNHDAMYWYRQDPGQGLRLIYYSQIVNDFQKGDIAEGYSVSREKKESFPLTVTSAQKNPTAFYLCASSILGTSGSETGELFFGEGSRLTVL.

The chain recombines TRBV20-1 with TRBJ2-5, with 8 bases aligning to TRBD2. The CDR3 has 14 residues. Germline CDR1 DFQATT, CDR2 SNEGSKA (reference sequence). V shed 3 bases and J 4 bases; nucleotides not matched to a gene: 7. This CDR3 is CSASSGAAPETQYF. The CDR3 DNA is TGCAGTGCTAGTAGCGGGGCCGCCCCAGAGACCCAGTACTTC.

This chain connects TRBV4-1 to TRBJ2-7, with D possibly matching TRBD2 (6 bases). This CDR3 is built from 16 residues. In germline, CDR1 is MGHRA, CDR2 YSYEKL. The V end lost 0 bases, the J end lost 3 bases, and 15 bases lay between the germline ends. The CDR3 DNA is TGCGCCAGCAGCCAAGATTACCGGGAGAGCTTCTACGAGCAGTACTTC. Its translation is CASSQDYRESFYEQYF.

V usage is TRBV27 and J usage is TRBJ2-7; D may be TRBD2 (6 bases). This CDR3 spans 14 amino acids. Trimming stripped 6 bases from V and 0 bases from J, with 12 bases between. Germline CDR1 MNHEY, CDR2 SMNVEV (reference sequence). The DNA for the CDR3 is TGTGCCAGCAGAAGGGGAGGAGACTCCTACGAGCAGTACTTC. Translated, it gives CASRRGGDSYEQYF.

The chain uses TRBV7-2 and TRBJ1-6; D not resolved. Germline V CDR1 and CDR2: SGHTA, FQGNSA. The CDR3 totals 16 residues. V was shortened by 4 bases and J by 10 bases, with 20 bases between the two germline ends. The CDR3 bases are TGTGCCAGCAGCTCCTCCCAGGTGGCCATAGAGTCACCCCTCCACTTT. As protein: CASSSSQVAIESPLHF.

This sequence joins TRBV6-1 and TRBJ1-3, with TRBD1 matching over 8 bases. The CDR3 runs to 16 residues. V shed 3 bases, J shed 0 bases, and the junction held 4 bases outside the gene matches. Per the germline V gene, CDR1 is MNHNS and CDR2 is SASEGT. The CDR3 DNA reads as TGTGCCAGCAGTGAGACAGGGGCGAGCTCTGGAAACACCATATATTTT. It codes for CASSETGASSGNTIYF.

The sample holds a few counts of this clone. CDR3 DNA sequence: TGCGCCAGCAGCCAAGAGCCTAGCGGGAGCCAAGCCGGGGAGCTGTTTTTT. It is translated as CASSQEPSGSQAGELFF. The V call is TRBV4-3, the J call TRBJ2-2, with TRBD2 identical over 10 bases. The V and J ends lost 0 bases and 6 bases, in that order; junction bases with no gene match: 7. The germline CDR1 and CDR2 sequences are LGHNA and YSLEER. The length of the CDR3 is 17 residues.

Here the CDR3 reads CSVGHGIGNTIYF. The CDR3 coding sequence is TGCAGCGTCGGACATGGGATAGGAAACACCATATATTTT. The V and J genes are TRBV29-1 and TRBJ1-3; D is perhaps TRBD1 (5 bases). Germline loops: CDR1 SQVTM, CDR2 ANQGSEA. Trimming left V 6 bases short and J 4 bases short, with 13 bases between. There are 13 residues in the CDR3.

CDR3 sequence (DNA): TGTGCCTGGATAGAAAAAGGGGCAGGCCGGTTCTACGAGCAGTACTTC. Encoded protein: CAWIEKGAGRFYEQYF. The rearrangement links TRBV30 to TRBJ2-7, with a weak D call TRBD1 (5 bases). In germline, CDR1 is GTSNPN, CDR2 SVGIG (reference sequence). The CDR3 contains 16 residues. V lost 4 bases and J lost 3, with 22 bases in between.

CDR3 sequence reads: CASSARGYSYNEQFF. CDR3 in DNA: TGTGCCAGCAGCGCTCGGGGATACTCCTACAATGAGCAGTTCTTC. The chain recombines TRBV9 with TRBJ2-1, with D possibly being TRBD2 (5 bases). The CDR3 covers 15 residues. Trimming stripped 3 bases from V and 0 bases from J, with 10 bases between. The V gene's germline CDR1 is SGDLS and CDR2 YYNGEE.

This chain connects TRBV3-1 (or the pseudogene TRBV3-2) to TRBJ2-5; a possible D gene is TRBD2 (5 bases). V lost 4 bases, J lost 7 bases, and 16 bases lay in between. The CDR3 is 14 residues long. Germline lookup yields CDR1 LGHDT and CDR2 YNNKEL (reference sequence). The chain's CDR3 is CASSLTANAGTQYF. In nucleotides, the CDR3 is TGTGCCAGCAGCCTGACCGCCAACGCGGGGACCCAGTACTTC.

Only one count was recorded for this clone. V is TRBV7-8 and J is TRBJ2-5, with a weak D call TRBD2 (5 bases). There are 18 residues in the CDR3. Between the trimmed V and J ends, which lost 5 bases and 5 bases, there was a span of 27 bases. Germline loops: CDR1 SGHVS, CDR2 FQNEAQ. The CDR3 loop is CASSLSILLVGETETQYF. In DNA, the CDR3 is TGTGCCAGCAGCCTCAGTATTCTTTTAGTGGGAGAGACGGAGACCCAGTACTTC.

V and J are TRBV7-2 and TRBJ2-1, with 14 bases lining up with TRBD2. Trimming removed 5 bases from V and 7 bases from J; junction bases left unmatched: 4. In germline, CDR1 is SGHTA, CDR2 FQGNSA. This CDR3 spans 15 amino acids. CDR3 DNA: TGTGCCAGCAGCATGAGACTAGCGGGGGGGAATGAGCAGTTCTTC. This gives the protein CASSMRLAGGNEQFF.

V gene TRBV19 combines with J gene TRBJ1-2, with D possibly being TRBD1 (5 bases). Germline V lookup: CDR1 LNHDA, CDR2 SQIVND (reference sequence). Trimming took off 2 bases at V and 5 bases at J, with 15 bases between the two ends. The CDR3 extends over 15 amino acids. As DNA, the CDR3 is TGTGCCAGTAGTATAACCCCCCGGGACTTGTATGGCTACACCTTC. Residues: CASSITPRDLYGYTF.

CDR3 protein: CATRSGWGKLFF. DNA of the CDR3: TGTGCCACCAGGAGCGGATGGGGAAAACTGTTTTTT. The V call is TRBV28, the J call TRBJ1-4; no definite D call. This CDR3 comprises 12 residues. V lost 10 bases, J lost 10 bases, and 16 bases lay in between. The germline V gene has CDR1 MDHEN and CDR2 SYDVKM.

On this clone: Distinct nucleotide sequences in the sample also encode this CDR3. This rearrangement joins TRBV5-1 to TRBJ2-2; 9 positions match TRBD2. Trimming removed 4 bases from V and 4 bases from J; junction bases left unmatched: 8. This CDR3 has 16 amino acids. Germline V CDR1 and CDR2: SGHRS, YFSETQ. The CDR3 coding sequence is TGCGCCAGCAGCCCCTTCAGCGGGGGGAGCACCGGGGAGCTGTTTTTT. Amino acid sequence: CASSPFSGGSTGELFF.

The V and J genes are TRBV18 and TRBJ2-1; TRBD2 matches 12 bases. CDR3 length: 16 amino acids. The trim removed 4 bases at V and 4 bases at J, leaving 5 bases unmatched. Germline CDR1 reads KGHSH; CDR2 reads LQKENI. The CDR3 loop reads CASSRSSGGAYNEQFF. The CDR3 bases are TGTGCCAGCTCACGCTCTAGCGGGGGGGCTTACAATGAGCAGTTCTTC.

This clone has a single count. The rearrangement uses TRBV27 and TRBJ1-1; D is undetermined. The CDR3 sequence is 15 residues long. Deletions cut 2 bases from V and 1 base from J, with 11 bases between. Germline loops: CDR1 MNHEY, CDR2 SMNVEV (reference sequence). CDR3 bases: TGTGCCAGCAGTTTAATGTCAGGAAAGAACACTGAAGCTTTCTTT. Encoded protein: CASSLMSGKNTEAFF.

This clone was seen once. The chain has TRBV13 and TRBJ2-5; 7 nucleotides match TRBD1. Germline-derived CDR1 and CDR2 are PRHDT and FYEKMQ (reference sequence). V lost 5 bases to trimming and J lost 5 bases; unmatched junction nucleotides: 8. The CDR3 covers 14 residues. The CDR3 DNA reads TGTGCCAGCAGCGTAACGGACAGGAGGGAGACCCAGTACTTC. It is translated as CASSVTDRRETQYF.

CDR3 nucleotides: TGTGCCAGCAGCTTCATAACAGGGGGCGAGGAGACCCAGTACTTC. Its protein product is CASSFITGGEETQYF. The chain employs TRBV7-2 and TRBJ2-5; the match to TRBD1 covers 9 bases. Germline trimming cut 3 bases from V and 5 bases from J; bases unmatched to any gene: 7. This CDR3 comprises 15 residues. Per the germline V gene, CDR1 is SGHTA and CDR2 is FQGNSA.